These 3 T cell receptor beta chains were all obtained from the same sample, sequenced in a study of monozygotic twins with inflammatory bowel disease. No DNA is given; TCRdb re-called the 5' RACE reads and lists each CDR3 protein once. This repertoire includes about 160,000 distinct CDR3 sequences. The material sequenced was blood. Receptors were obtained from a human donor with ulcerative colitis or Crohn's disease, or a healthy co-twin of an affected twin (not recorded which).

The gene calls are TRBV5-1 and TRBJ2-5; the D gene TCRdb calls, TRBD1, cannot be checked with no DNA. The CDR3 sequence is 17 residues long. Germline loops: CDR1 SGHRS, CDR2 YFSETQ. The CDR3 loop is CASSLGGLGAWEETQYF.

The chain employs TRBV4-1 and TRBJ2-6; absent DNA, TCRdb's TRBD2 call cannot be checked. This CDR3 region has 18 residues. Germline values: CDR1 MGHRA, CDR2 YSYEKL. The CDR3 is CASSQGTSGSTGANVLTF.

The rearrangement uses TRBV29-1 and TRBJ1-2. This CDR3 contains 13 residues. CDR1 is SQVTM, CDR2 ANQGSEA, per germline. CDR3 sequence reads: CSVGGGVSYGYTF. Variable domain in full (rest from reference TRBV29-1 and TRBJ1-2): SAVISQKPSRDICQRGTSLTIQCQVDSQVTMMFWYRQQPGQSLTLIATANQGSEATYESGFVIDKFPISRPNLTFSTLTVSNMSPEDSSIYLCSVGGGVSYGYTFGSGTRLTVV.